This T cell receptor (beta chain) was sequenced during a study of T cell repertoires in cytomegalovirus infection. In the study overall: In the study, CMV epitopes included recently identified HLA-C-restricted and well-studied HLA-B-restricted ones. Indications came from public TCR beta signatures; they pointed to CMV infection and to a matching HLA type. Whole-study findings and limits: Totalled public TCR beta family frequency picked out people who carried CMV plus the relevant HLA.

CDR3 size: 12 residues. Germline V gives CDR1 KGHDR, CDR2 SFDVKD. Trimming cost V 1 base and J 12 bases, with 11 bases left between them. TCRdb analysed the reads with MiXCR anew, one entry per CDR3 protein. The sample has roughly 180,000 distinct CDR3 sequences, approximately 21% seen once. Notes on this clonotype: The antigen is undetermined.

The origin of this receptor is a human donor in good health (CMV status not recorded). Some clones in this sample may be carry-over from other donors' samples. This sequence joins TRBV24-1 and TRBJ2-5; D may be TRBD1 (6 bases). Sample: CD8+ T cells from cultured PBMCs, taken from culture after CMV antigen stimulation. The CDR3 DNA follows: TGTGCCACCAGTGATTTTGCAGGGGTGAAGTACTTC. This translates into CATSDFAGVKYF.